The 9 T cell receptor beta chains listed next were all sequenced from one sample in a study of blood T cell repertoires in COVID-19. Using immunoSEQ multiplex PCR, the repertoire was profiled, and TCRdb retains in-frame clones only, with some absent. This repertoire shows under 300,000 clones, approximately 80% found once; its top ten account for around 3.3%. Sequencing was performed on peripheral blood. Every receptor here comes from a woman younger than 30 with acute or convalescent COVID-19.

The J gene is TRBJ1-1, the V gene TRBV12-2; the D call in the table, TRBD1, was not verified against the DNA. TRBV12-2 is flagged as a pseudogene. CDR3 length equals 15 residues. CDR3 in DNA: TGTGCAAGTCGCTTAATGGTTGTGTTCAGGTACGAAGCTTTCTTT. This gives the protein CASRLMVVFRYEAFF.

V and J are TRBV27 and TRBJ1-2; 7 bases are a match to TRBD1. This CDR3 comprises 13 residues. The J segment lost 4 bases and the V segment lost 5 bases, leaving 4 bases of the junction unmatched. The germline CDR1 and CDR2 sequences are MNHEY and SMNVEV (reference sequence). CDR3 sequence reads: CASSLQGGYGYTF. The CDR3 DNA reads as TGTGCCAGCAGTCTTCAGGGGGGCTATGGCTACACCTTC.

V usage is TRBV27 and J usage is TRBJ2-7; 10 bases agree with TRBD1. The V segment lost 5 bases and the J segment 4 bases; nucleotides outside the gene matches: 5. There are 14 residues in the CDR3. In germline, CDR1 is MNHEY, CDR2 SMNVEV (reference sequence). CDR3 in DNA: TGTGCCAGCAGTGGGGGACAGGGGTTTTACGAGCAGTACTTC. Amino acids: CASSGGQGFYEQYF.

This sequence joins TRBV29-1 and TRBJ1-4, with D maybe TRBD1 (6 bases). V lost 8 bases and J 0 bases, leaving 10 bases between the germline ends. The germline gives CDR1 SQVTM, CDR2 ANQGSEA. The CDR3 extends over 13 amino acids. The CDR3 nucleotides are TGCAGCTCGAGGACAGCAACTAATGAAAAACTGTTTTTT. This sequence encodes CSSRTATNEKLFF. Full variable domain (remainder filled in from reference TRBV29-1 and TRBJ1-4): SAVISQKPSRDICQRGTSLTIQCQVDSQVTMMFWYRQQPGQSLTLIATANQGSEATYESGFVIDKFPISRPNLTFSTLTVSNMSPEDSSIYLCSSRTATNEKLFFGSGTQLSVL.

The rearrangement links TRBV19 to TRBJ1-2, with 7 positions matching TRBD1. Trimming took 3 bases from V and 4 from J; bases not matched to a gene: 11. The CDR3 runs 16 residues. CDR1 LNHDA and CDR2 SQIVND come from the germline V gene (reference sequence). CDR3 DNA sequence: TGTGCCAGTAGTATTTCAACGCCCGACAGGGTCTATGGCTACACCTTC. Encoded protein: CASSISTPDRVYGYTF.

To note about this clone: Distinct nucleotide sequences in the sample also encode this CDR3. The rearrangement joins TRBV20-1 to TRBJ1-1; D call uncertain. CDR3 length: 12 residues. Looked up from germline, CDR1 is DFQATT and CDR2 is SNEGSKA (reference sequence). Trimming pared 3 bases from V and 1 base from J, leaving 6 bases between. CDR3 DNA: TGCAGTGCTAGTGTTAGGAACACTGAAGCTTTCTTT. Its protein product is CSASVRNTEAFF.

V and J are TRBV5-1 and TRBJ2-1, with D hard to call. CDR1 is SGHRS, CDR2 YFSETQ, per germline. The CDR3 spans 15 residues. The V end lost 6 bases, the J end lost 0 bases, and 13 bases lay between the germline ends. DNA of the CDR3: TGCGCCAGCATTGAAGCACCGAGCTCCTACAATGAGCAGTTCTTC. It specifies CASIEAPSSYNEQFF.

The V and J genes are TRBV28 and TRBJ1-1; D unresolved. The CDR3 covers 12 residues. Germline assignment: CDR1 MDHEN and CDR2 SYDVKM. Between the trimmed V and J ends, which lost 1 base and 10 bases, there was a span of 10 bases. CDR3 in amino acids: CASSLSGRGAFF. CDR3 coding DNA: TGTGCCAGCAGTTTATCTGGCCGGGGAGCTTTCTTT.

This sequence joins TRBV28 and TRBJ1-4; no clear D. Germline assignment: CDR1 MDHEN and CDR2 SYDVKM. This CDR3 spans 13 amino acids. V was cut by 3 bases and J by 8 bases, with 10 bases left in between. The CDR3 loop reads CASSFELKEKLFF. The CDR3 DNA reads TGTGCCAGCAGTTTTGAACTTAAGGAAAAACTGTTTTTT.